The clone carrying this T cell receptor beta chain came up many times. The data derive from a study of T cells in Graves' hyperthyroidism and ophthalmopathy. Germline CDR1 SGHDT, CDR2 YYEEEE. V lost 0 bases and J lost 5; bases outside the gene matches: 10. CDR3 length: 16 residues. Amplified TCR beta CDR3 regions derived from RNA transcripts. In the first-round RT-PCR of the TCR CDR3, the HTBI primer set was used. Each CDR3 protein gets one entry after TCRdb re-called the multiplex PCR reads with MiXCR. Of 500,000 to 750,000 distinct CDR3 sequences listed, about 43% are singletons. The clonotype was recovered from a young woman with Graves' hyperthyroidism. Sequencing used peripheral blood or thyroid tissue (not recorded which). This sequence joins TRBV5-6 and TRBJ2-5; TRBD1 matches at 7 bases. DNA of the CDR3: TGTGCCAGCAGCTTGGGGAGACAGGGATGGTGGGAGACCCAGTACTTC. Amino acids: CASSLGRQGWWETQYF.